This note documents a single TCR beta chain sequence. Germline V gene sequence: CDR1 KGHDR, CDR2 SFDVKD. The CDR3 is 17 amino acids. With V trimmed by 5 bases and J by 5 bases, 15 bases remained unmatched. Participants' own reports of clinical history determined their cohort assignment. Within 2 weeks before study entry, exposed participants met a COVID-19 case. The data derive from a study of blood T cell repertoires in COVID-19. Produced via immunoSEQ multiplex PCR; TCRdb's table is partial and in-frame only. Among 280,000 or so clones, about 90% were seen once, and the ten largest hold under 3.5%. The sequenced sample was PBMCs or T cells enriched from blood (not recorded which). The V gene is TRBV24-1, the J gene TRBJ2-7; TRBD1 agrees at 9 bases. The receptor was derived from a woman aged 45 to 65 who had been exposed to COVID-19. CDR3 sequence (DNA): TGTGCCACCAGTGGCCTACCTACAGGGGGCGGTGGCGACGAGCAGTACTTC. Encoded protein: CATSGLPTGGGGDEQYF.